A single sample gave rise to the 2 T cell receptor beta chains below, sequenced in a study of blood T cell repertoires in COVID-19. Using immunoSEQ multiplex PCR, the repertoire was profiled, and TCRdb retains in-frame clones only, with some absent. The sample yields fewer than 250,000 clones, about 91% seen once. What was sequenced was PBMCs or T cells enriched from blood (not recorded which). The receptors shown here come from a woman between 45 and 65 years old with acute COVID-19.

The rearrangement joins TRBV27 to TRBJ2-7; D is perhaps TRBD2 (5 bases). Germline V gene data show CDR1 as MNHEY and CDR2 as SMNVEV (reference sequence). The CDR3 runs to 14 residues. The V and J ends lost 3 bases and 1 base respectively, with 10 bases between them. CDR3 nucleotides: TGTGCCAGCAGTTTCGGAGGCCCTTCCTACGAGCAGTACTTC. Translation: CASSFGGPSYEQYF.

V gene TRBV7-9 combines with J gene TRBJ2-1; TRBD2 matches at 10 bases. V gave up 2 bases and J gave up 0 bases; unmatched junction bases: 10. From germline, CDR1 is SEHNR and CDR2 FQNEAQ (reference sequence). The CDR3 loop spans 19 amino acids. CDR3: CASSLKRTSGQSSYNEQFF. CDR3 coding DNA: TGTGCCAGCAGCTTAAAACGGACTAGCGGCCAAAGCTCCTACAATGAGCAGTTCTTC.